This is a list of T cell receptor beta chains from one sample in a study of cytomegalovirus exposure and HLA in healthy donors. Using immunoSEQ multiplex PCR, the repertoire was profiled, and TCRdb retains in-frame clones only, with some absent. The sample shows around 75,000 clones, around 81% of them seen only once. The sequencing input was PBMCs. The receptors derive from a man aged 25 to 45 in good health and CMV-seronegative. CDR3s include the opening cysteine and the closing phenylalanine or tryptophan. Each record gives: clone size, V gene, CDR3 protein. Only part of the rows carry a size: once, few, many, or a class if the clone is expanded.

. | TRBV7-9 | CASSFRDYGSYNEQFF
. | TRBV7-2 | CASSLPGQTKNTGELFF
once | TRBV27 | CASRNRGLTDTQYF
. | TRBV5-6 | CASSRITGSGYTF
. | TRBV7-3 | CASSRGLANSYNEQFF
. | TRBV15 | CATSISSNQPQHF
. | TRBV25-1 | CASRGGQGAQYF
. | TRBV4-3 | CASSQDFQRLAFNEQFF
. | TRBV2 | CASTRPGAANGELFF
. | TRBV27 | CASSEQGSNQPQHF
. | TRBV5-4 | CASKSLSRQGANEQFF
. | TRBV18 | CASSPMGGGEEKLFF
few | TRBV2 | CASSEAGTGDQPQHF
. | TRBV5-1 | CASSLTEAGLSNQPQHF
. | TRBV2 | CASSVQGLDTEAFF
. | TRBV11-3 | CASSPMGQGVNGYTF
. | TRBV6-1 | CASSDNEQFF
. | TRBV2 | CASSVERGRQPQHF
. | TRBV25-1 | CASSEYRGGGAEAFF
. | TRBV7-2 | CASSRDRDVSGYTF
. | TRBV7-2 | CASSFGPTSTDTQYF
. | TRBV25-1 | CASSELGQGPETQYF
. | TRBV18 | CASSPDRDTEAFF
. | TRBV2 | CASNQGRAPEAFF
. | TRBV7-9 | CASSPRLAERTGGTGELFF
. | TRBV7-9 | CASSQDREMKGYTF
few | TRBV4-1 | CASSRGYSNQPQHF
. | TRBV4-2 | CASSQGTSGIYEQYF
. | TRBV30 | CAWLSSVFSGNTIYF
. | TRBV29-1 | CSVEDGRRTEAFF
. | TRBV2 | CASSVDSTYGYTF
. | TRBV5-1 | CASSLPIAGAAYNEQFF
once | TRBV27 | CASSSLPSNEKLFF
. | TRBV15 | CATRLGVDTQYF
. | TRBV5-4 | CASSLEGQQPQHF
. | TRBV6-4 | CASTGRADSGANVLTF
. | TRBV4-1 | CASSQDHGTRRDIQYF
. | TRBV7-2 | CASSLGLVYNEQFF
. | TRBV7-9 | CASSSLNRGTQETQYF
. | TRBV15 | CATSSVRTHRVGGYTF
. | TRBV5-1 | CASSPGRRGRISYEQYF
. | TRBV10-3 | CAISEGTGDEKLFF
. | TRBV19 | CATSPGKPEIDTQYF